Reported below is one T cell receptor (beta chain). Its target is not known. This specimen comes from a study of T cell responses to AZD1222 COVID-19 vaccine. The CDR3 has 15 amino acids. Trimming stripped 2 bases from V and 6 bases from J, with 16 bases between. Germline V CDR1 and CDR2: SNHLY, FYNNEI. Findings of the study overall: When two AZD1222 doses had been given, Spike-specific TCR breadth and depth rose. Across spike, vaccine-associated CD4 TCRs were found, dominant at 160-218 and 743-854.

The protocol was immunoSEQ multiplex PCR, while the TCRdb copy is restricted to in-frame clones and leaves out a portion. The sample has 90,000 to 150,000 clones, 85% to 90% seen once. The source of this sequence is an adult in good health. Specimen: peripheral blood, collected on day 0 of AZD1222 vaccination. The chain uses TRBV2 and TRBJ1-2; maybe TRBD1 (6 bases). The CDR3 DNA is TGTGCCAGCAGTGAAATGGGGGGGCTTTTGGATGGCTACACCTTC. Residues: CASSEMGGLLDGYTF.